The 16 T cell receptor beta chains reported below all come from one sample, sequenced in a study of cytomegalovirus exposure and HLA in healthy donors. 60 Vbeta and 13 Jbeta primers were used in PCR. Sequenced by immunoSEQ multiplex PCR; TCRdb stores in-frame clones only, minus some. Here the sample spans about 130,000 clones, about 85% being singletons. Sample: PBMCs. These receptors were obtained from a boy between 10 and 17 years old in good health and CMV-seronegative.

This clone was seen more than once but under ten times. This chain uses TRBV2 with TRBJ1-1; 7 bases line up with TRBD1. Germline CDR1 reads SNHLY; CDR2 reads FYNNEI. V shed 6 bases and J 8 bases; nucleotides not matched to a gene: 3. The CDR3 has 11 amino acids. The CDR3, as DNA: TGTGCCAGCAGATGGGGACAGGAAGCTTTCTTT. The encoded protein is CASRWGQEAFF.

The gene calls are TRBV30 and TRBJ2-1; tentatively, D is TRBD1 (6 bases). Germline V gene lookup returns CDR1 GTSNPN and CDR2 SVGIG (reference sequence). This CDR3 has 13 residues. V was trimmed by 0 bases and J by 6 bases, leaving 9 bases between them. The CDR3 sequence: CAWSVGGLNEQFF. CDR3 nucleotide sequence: TGTGCCTGGAGTGTAGGGGGTCTCAATGAGCAGTTCTTC.

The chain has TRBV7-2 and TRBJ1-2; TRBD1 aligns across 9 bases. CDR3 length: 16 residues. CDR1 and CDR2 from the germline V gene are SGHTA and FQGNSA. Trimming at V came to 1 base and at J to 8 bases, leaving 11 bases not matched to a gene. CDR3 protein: CASSLGPNRGRNGYTF. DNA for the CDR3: TGTGCCAGCAGCTTAGGACCTAACAGGGGGCGAAACGGCTACACCTTC. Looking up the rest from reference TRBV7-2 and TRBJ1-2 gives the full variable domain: GAGVSQSPSNKVTEKGKDVELRCDPISGHTALYWYRQSLGQGLEFLIYFQGNSAPDKSGLPSDRFSAERTGGSVSTLTIQRTQQEDSAVYLCASSLGPNRGRNGYTFGSGTRLTVV.

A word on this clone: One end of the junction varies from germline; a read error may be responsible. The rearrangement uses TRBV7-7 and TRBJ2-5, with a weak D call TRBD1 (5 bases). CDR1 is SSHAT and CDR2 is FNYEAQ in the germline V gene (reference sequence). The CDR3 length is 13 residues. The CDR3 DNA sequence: TGTGCTAGCAGCTTTAATAGGGGAGAGACCCAGTACTTC. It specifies CASSFNRGETQYF.

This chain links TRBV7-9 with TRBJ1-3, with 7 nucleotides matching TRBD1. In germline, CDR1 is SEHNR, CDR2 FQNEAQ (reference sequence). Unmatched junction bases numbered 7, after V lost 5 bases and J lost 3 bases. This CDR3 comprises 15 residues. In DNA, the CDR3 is TGTGCCAGCAGCCCGGGACAGCAAATTGGAAACACCATATATTTT. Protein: CASSPGQQIGNTIYF.

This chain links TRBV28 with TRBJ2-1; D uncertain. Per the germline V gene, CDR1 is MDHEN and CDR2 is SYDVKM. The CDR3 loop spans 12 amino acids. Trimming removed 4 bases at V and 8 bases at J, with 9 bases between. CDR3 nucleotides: TGTGCCAGCAGTTCTGCAGGTTATGAGCAGTTCTTC. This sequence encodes CASSSAGYEQFF.

The CDR3 here is CASSVPHKVANTGELFF. DNA for the CDR3: TGTGCCAGCAGCGTACCCCACAAAGTCGCGAACACCGGGGAGCTGTTTTTT. The chain joins TRBV9 to TRBJ2-2; D gene uncertain. V was cut by 1 base and J by 0 bases, with 13 bases left in between. The CDR3 runs 17 residues. Germline loops: CDR1 SGDLS, CDR2 YYNGEE.

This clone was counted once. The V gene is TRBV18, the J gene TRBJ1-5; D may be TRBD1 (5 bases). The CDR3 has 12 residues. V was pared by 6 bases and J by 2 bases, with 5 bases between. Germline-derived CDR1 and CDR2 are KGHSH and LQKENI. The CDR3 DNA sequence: TGTGCCAGCTCGGGGCGCAATCAGCCCCAGCATTTT. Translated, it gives CASSGRNQPQHF.

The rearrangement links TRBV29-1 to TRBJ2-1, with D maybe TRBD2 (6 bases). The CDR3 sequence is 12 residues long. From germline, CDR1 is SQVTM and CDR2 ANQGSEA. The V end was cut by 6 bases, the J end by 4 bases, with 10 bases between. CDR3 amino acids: CSVGGAYNEQFF. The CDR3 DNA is TGCAGCGTAGGAGGGGCTTACAATGAGCAGTTCTTC.

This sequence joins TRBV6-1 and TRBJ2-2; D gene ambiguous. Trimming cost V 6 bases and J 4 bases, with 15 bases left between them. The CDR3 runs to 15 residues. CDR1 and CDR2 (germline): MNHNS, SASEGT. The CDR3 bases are TGTGCCAGCAGCTCCCTAACCGTGAGCACCGGGGAGCTGTTTTTT. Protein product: CASSSLTVSTGELFF.

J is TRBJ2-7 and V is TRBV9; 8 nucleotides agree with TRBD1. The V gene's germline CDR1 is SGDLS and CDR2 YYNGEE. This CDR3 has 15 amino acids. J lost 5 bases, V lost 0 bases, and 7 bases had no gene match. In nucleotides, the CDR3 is TGTGCCAGCAGCGTAGTTGGGACAGGAGAGGACGAGCAGTACTTC. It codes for CASSVVGTGEDEQYF. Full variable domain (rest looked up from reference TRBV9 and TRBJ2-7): DSGVTQTPKHLITATGQRVTLRCSPRSGDLSVYWYQQSLDQGLQFLIQYYNGEERAKGNILERFSAQQFPDLHSELNLSSLELGDSALYFCASSVVGTGEDEQYFGPGTRLTVT.

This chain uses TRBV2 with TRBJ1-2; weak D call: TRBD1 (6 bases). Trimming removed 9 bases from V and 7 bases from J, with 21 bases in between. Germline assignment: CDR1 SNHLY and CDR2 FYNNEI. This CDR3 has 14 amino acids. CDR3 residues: CASTPTGTNAGYTF. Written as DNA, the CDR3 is TGTGCCAGTACCCCTACCGGGACAAACGCTGGCTACACCTTC.

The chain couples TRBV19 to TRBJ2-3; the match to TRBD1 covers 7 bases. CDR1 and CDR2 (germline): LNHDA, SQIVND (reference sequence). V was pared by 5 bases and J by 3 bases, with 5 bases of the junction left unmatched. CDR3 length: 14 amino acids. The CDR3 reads CASSLQGQTDTQYF. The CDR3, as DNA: TGTGCCAGTAGTCTACAGGGGCAAACAGATACGCAGTATTTT.

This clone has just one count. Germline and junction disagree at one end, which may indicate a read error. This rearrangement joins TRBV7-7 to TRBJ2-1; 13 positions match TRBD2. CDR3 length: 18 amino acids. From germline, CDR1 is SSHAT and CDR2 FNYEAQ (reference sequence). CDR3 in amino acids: CASSLVRTSGSSYNEQFF. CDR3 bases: TGTGCTAGCAGCTTAGTTAGGACTAGCGGGAGCTCCTACAATGAGCAGTTCTTC.

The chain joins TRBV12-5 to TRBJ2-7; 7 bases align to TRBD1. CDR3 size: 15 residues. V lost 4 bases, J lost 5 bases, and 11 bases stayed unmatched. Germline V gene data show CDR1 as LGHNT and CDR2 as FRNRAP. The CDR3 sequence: CASGCYGTVGDEQYF. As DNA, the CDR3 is TGTGCTAGTGGTTGCTACGGGACAGTGGGCGACGAGCAGTACTTC.

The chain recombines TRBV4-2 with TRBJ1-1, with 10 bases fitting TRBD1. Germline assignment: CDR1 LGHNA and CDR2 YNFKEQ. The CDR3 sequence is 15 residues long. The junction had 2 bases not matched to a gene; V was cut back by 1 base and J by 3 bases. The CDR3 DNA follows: TGTGCCAGCAGCCAAGGACAGGGGGCGCACACTGAAGCTTTCTTT. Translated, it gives CASSQGQGAHTEAFF.